A single sample is the source of the 27 T cell receptor beta chains below, sequenced in a study of kidney transplant recipient with SARS-CoV-2 infection. From the reads, TCRdb called clonotypes with MiXCR, one entry per CDR3 protein. Of 200,000 to 300,000 distinct CDR3 sequences listed, 25% to 30% were seen once; the top ten hold under 7.5%. This sample comprised a blood sample, obtained at baseline and on day 111 from a kidney transplant recipient. The receptors shown here come from a young adult male patient who had COVID-19 and was a kidney transplant recipient. The graft donor may account for some of the T cells.

Ten or more counts support this clonotype. The chain couples TRBV6-5 to TRBJ2-7, with 7 bases identical to TRBD1. Germline lookup yields CDR1 MNHEY and CDR2 SVGAGI. V lost 5 bases and J lost 0; bases outside the gene matches: 7. The CDR3 spans 15 residues. The CDR3 region is CASSGPGQSSYEQYF. CDR3 in DNA: TGTGCCAGCAGTGGACCGGGACAGAGCTCCTACGAGCAGTACTTC.

As concerns this clonotype: This may stem from a read error, because a much larger clone lies one nucleotide away. The chain couples TRBV2 to TRBJ2-7; 11 nucleotides agree with TRBD1. The CDR3 is 14 amino acids. Looked up from germline, CDR1 is SNHLY and CDR2 is FYNNEI. Written as DNA, the CDR3 is TGTGCCAGCAGTGCGGACAGGGGGCTCTACGAGCACTACTTC. This sequence encodes CASSADRGLYEHYF.

In this sample, this clonotype turned up many times. The V call is TRBV23-1, the J call TRBJ1-1; unclear D gene. TRBV23-1 is an open reading frame whose function is uncertain. Deletions cut 1 base from V and 2 bases from J, with 8 bases between. The CDR3 consists of 14 residues. For the CDR3, the DNA is TGCGCCAGCAGTCAATATCGGGGAAACACTGAAGCTTTCTTT. Translation: CASSQYRGNTEAFF.

Concerning this clonotype: A much larger clone lies one base from this, so it may be a read error. The chain combines TRBV19 with TRBJ2-3, with 10 bases aligning to TRBD1. Germline CDR1 LNHDA, CDR2 SQIVND (reference sequence). The CDR3 totals 11 residues. Losses at the gene ends were 8 bases for V and 14 bases for J; bases not matched to a gene: 7. Written as DNA, the CDR3 is TGTGCCAGTGGTGGGACAGGGGATTTGTATTTT. Residues: CASGGTGDLYF.

The chain joins TRBV27 to TRBJ2-3, with D unclear. This CDR3 region has 14 residues. The V gene's germline CDR1 is MNHEY and CDR2 SMNVEV (reference sequence). Trimming left V 7 bases short and J 1 base short, with 12 bases between. The CDR3 protein is CASKKQTRTDTQYF. The CDR3 DNA follows: TGTGCCAGCAAGAAGCAGACCCGCACAGATACGCAGTATTTT.

Remarks on this clonotype: This may be a read error, as it is one base from a much larger clone. The chain recombines TRBV18 with TRBJ1-2; D is unclear. Germline V gene sequence: CDR1 KGHSH, CDR2 LQKENI. This CDR3 region has 14 residues. CDR3 in amino acids: CASSDTREVYDYTF. CDR3 sequence (DNA): TGTGCCAGCTCAGATACAAGGGAGGTCTATGACTACACCTTC.

This clonotype occurred many times. This chain uses TRBV7-2 with TRBJ2-1, with 10 bases identical to TRBD2. The junction had 12 bases not matched to a gene; V was cut back by 7 bases and J by 9 bases. The CDR3 covers 15 residues. The germline V gene encodes CDR1 SGHTA and CDR2 FQGNSA. The CDR3, as DNA: TGTGCCAGCACCCTTGGGCGCAGCGGGAGGGGTGAGCAGTTCTTC. This sequence encodes CASTLGRSGRGEQFF. The full variable domain, its missing parts supplied by reference TRBV7-2 and TRBJ2-1, is GAGVSQSPSNKVTEKGKDVELRCDPISGHTALYWYRQSLGQGLEFLIYFQGNSAPDKSGLPSDRFSAERTGGSVSTLTIQRTQQEDSAVYLCASTLGRSGRGEQFFGPGTRLTVL.

This clonotype was detected many times. The chain combines TRBV10-3 with TRBJ2-2; 9 bases fit TRBD2. V trimming: 6 bases; J trimming: 5 bases; junction bases outside the gene matches: 13. CDR3 length: 17 amino acids. Germline V gene data show CDR1 as ENHRY and CDR2 as SYGVKD. This CDR3 is CAIRRGASGERTGELFF. DNA for the CDR3: TGTGCCATCAGGAGGGGAGCTAGCGGGGAGAGGACCGGGGAGCTGTTTTTT.

The sample holds many counts of this clonotype. The chain links TRBV9 to TRBJ2-2; 10 bases agree with TRBD1. This CDR3 spans 16 amino acids. CDR1 SGDLS and CDR2 YYNGEE come from the germline V gene. Trimming cost V 3 bases and J 7 bases; bases outside gene matches: 9. For the CDR3, the DNA is TGTGCCAGCAGCGCAGTGGACAGGGGGTATGACGGGGAGCTGTTTTTT. Amino acid sequence: CASSAVDRGYDGELFF.

This clonotype was picked up many times. The V gene is TRBV7-4, the J gene TRBJ1-2, with D possibly TRBD1 on 5 matching bases. Germline V CDR1 and CDR2: SGHVT, SQSDAQ. The CDR3 sequence is 17 residues long. V was cut by 5 bases and J by 4 bases, with 23 bases left in between. The CDR3 DNA is TGTGCCAGCAGCACAGGTGATTCAGCTCGAAAGACCTATGGCTACACCTTC. This sequence encodes CASSTGDSARKTYGYTF.

A note on this clonotype: A much larger clone lies one base from this, so it may be a read error. In nucleotides, the CDR3 is TGTGCCAGCGGCGTTCTAGTTAAGTGCCGAAAGACCTATGGCTACACCTTC. Amino acids: CASGVLVKCRKTYGYTF. The rearrangement joins TRBV7-7 to TRBJ1-2, with D hard to call. The CDR3 totals 17 residues. From germline, CDR1 is SSHAT and CDR2 FNYEAQ (reference sequence). Trimming pared 8 bases from V and 4 bases from J, leaving 26 bases between.

On this clonotype itself: At one end the junction does not follow the germline gene, possibly because of a read error. The V call is TRBV4-2, the J call TRBJ1-5; D unresolved. This CDR3 spans 14 amino acids. Germline CDR1 is LGHNA and CDR2 is YNFKEQ. CDR3 residues: CACSRESESQPQHF. CDR3 coding DNA: TGTGCCTGCAGCCGAGAGTCCGAGTCCCAGCCCCAGCATTTT.

This clonotype was seen many times. The V gene is TRBV4-2, the J gene TRBJ2-1; D is unresolved. The CDR3 has 13 residues. CDR1 is LGHNA and CDR2 is YNFKEQ in the germline V gene. Between the trimmed V and J ends, which lost 4 bases and 8 bases, there was a span of 12 bases. CDR3 loop: CASSLNNYDEQFF. In DNA, the CDR3 is TGTGCCAGCAGCCTTAATAATTACGATGAGCAGTTCTTC.

This clonotype was counted many times. V and J are TRBV29-1 and TRBJ1-1, with D unresolved. Germline CDR1 and CDR2: SQVTM and ANQGSEA. Trimming stripped 7 bases from V and 11 bases from J, with 26 bases between. This CDR3 comprises 14 residues. CDR3 DNA sequence: TGCAGCGCTGATGACTTGCCGGGCCTTGAGGTGGCTTTCTTT. As protein: CSADDLPGLEVAFF.

Details on this clonotype: A read error may explain this, as a much larger clone is one base away. This chain links TRBV6-5 with TRBJ2-1; 7 bases fit TRBD2. Per germline, CDR1 MNHEY and CDR2 SVGAGI. The CDR3 runs to 15 residues. Trimming at V came to 0 bases and at J to 4 bases, leaving 3 bases not matched to a gene. DNA of the CDR3: TGTGCCAGCAGTTACTCCAGGACTAGTTACAATGAGCAGTTCTTC. Translation gives CASSYSRTSYNEQFF.

This clonotype has a count of ten or more. The genes are TRBV5-4 and TRBJ1-2, with 7 bases matching TRBD1. J was trimmed by 1 base and V by 4 bases; bases with no gene match: 10. Germline-derived CDR1 and CDR2 are SGHNT and YYREEE (reference sequence). The CDR3 consists of 16 residues. The CDR3 DNA reads TGTGCCAGCAGCCCGGGGGACAGAGCTTTTAACTATGGCTACACCTTC. Translating it yields CASSPGDRAFNYGYTF.

This clonotype was recorded many times. The chain joins TRBV9 to TRBJ1-3, with D possibly matching TRBD1 (5 bases). The CDR3 consists of 16 residues. V was trimmed by 4 bases and J by 0 bases, leaving 14 bases between them. Germline CDR1 reads SGDLS; CDR2 reads YYNGEE. As DNA, the CDR3 is TGTGCCAGCAGCCCGGTGGGACGGAGCTCTGGAAACACCATATATTTT. Translating it yields CASSPVGRSSGNTIYF.

Notes on this clonotype: Just one base apart from a much larger clone, this may be a read error. The chain combines TRBV19 with TRBJ2-3, with 11 nucleotides matching TRBD2. Germline V gene lookup returns CDR1 LNHDA and CDR2 SQIVND (reference sequence). This CDR3 contains 16 residues. J was trimmed by 4 bases and V by 8 bases; bases with no gene match: 11. CDR3 nucleotide sequence: TGTGCCAGTTCCCACCAGACTAGCGGGACTGCAGATACGCAGTATTTT. Its translation is CASSHQTSGTADTQYF.

About this clonotype: A clone one base away is much larger, so this may be a read error. This chain connects TRBV6-1 to TRBJ1-2; D is ambiguous. The CDR3 has 17 residues. The germline CDR1 and CDR2 sequences are MNHNS and SASEGT. The CDR3 nucleotides are TGTGCCAGCAGTATAAGCAAGGAATGTAGAAAGACCTATGGCTGCACCTTC. Translated: CASSISKECRKTYGCTF.

As to this clonotype: This probably arose from a read error, given a far larger clone one base away. V and J are TRBV19 and TRBJ2-4; 11 nucleotides agree with TRBD2. With the DNA end fitting TRBJ2-7 better, the J assignment may be wrong. This CDR3 region has 15 residues. CDR1 is LNHDA, CDR2 SQIVND, per germline (reference sequence). CDR3 coding DNA: TGTGCCGGTAGTGTGGGACTAGCGGTGGCCTACGAGCAGTACTTC. It specifies CAGSVGLAVAYEQYF.

A note on this clonotype: A read error may explain this, as a much larger clone is one base away. The chain combines TRBV3-1 with TRBJ2-5; D gene uncertain. The CDR3 is made up of 17 amino acids. CDR1 and CDR2 from the germline V gene are LGHDT and YNNKEL (reference sequence). This CDR3 is CASSKCPPISFSETQNF. CDR3 DNA sequence: TGTGCCAGCAGCAAATGTCCTCCCATTTCTTTCTCTGAGACCCAGAACTTC.

This clonotype was seen more than once but under ten times. DNA for the CDR3: TGTGCCACCAGCAGGGACAGGTACCCGAGGGAGCAGTTCTTC. Amino acids: CATSRDRYPREQFF. V is TRBV15 and J is TRBJ2-1; 7 bases agree with TRBD1. The junction had 9 bases not matched to a gene; V was cut back by 3 bases and J by 10 bases. The CDR3 contains 14 residues. CDR1 is LNHNV and CDR2 is YYDKDF in the germline V gene (reference sequence).

As regards this clonotype: This may be a read error: a much more frequent sequence differs by one nucleotide. The genes are TRBV6-5 and TRBJ2-1, with D unresolved. The germline V gene encodes CDR1 MNHEY and CDR2 SVGAGI. V was pared by 8 bases and J by 9 bases, with 29 bases between. The CDR3 has 17 amino acids. The chain's CDR3 is CASGSVSRRPRMGEQFF. Written as DNA, the CDR3 is TGTGCCAGCGGTTCCGTCAGCCGGCGGCCGAGGATGGGTGAGCAGTTCTTC.

In this sample, this clonotype turned up many times. The chain is built from TRBV21-1 and TRBJ2-3; the table's D call, TRBD2, was not checked against the DNA. TRBV21-1 has pseudogene status. The CDR3 is 17 residues long. CDR3 nucleotide sequence: TGTGCCAGCAGCGACGTGCTAGCTACAGTCATGCAAGATACGCAGTATTTT. Protein product: CASSDVLATVMQDTQYF.

The table lists this clonotype with many counts. The chain carries TRBV5-1 and TRBJ1-1; tentative D call: TRBD1 (6 bases). The V gene's germline CDR1 is SGHRS and CDR2 YFSETQ. The CDR3 contains 17 residues. V lost 1 base to trimming and J lost 3 bases, with 19 bases between them. CDR3 in DNA: TGCGCCAGCAGCTTGAATCCCAGGGGTGATGGGGACACTGAAGCTTTCTTT. Translating gives CASSLNPRGDGDTEAFF.

The sample holds many counts of this clonotype. This chain links TRBV12-3 or TRBV12-4 with TRBJ1-2; D gene ambiguous. The CDR3 covers 17 residues. The V and J ends lost 4 bases and 4 bases respectively, with 22 bases between them. The CDR3 nucleotides are TGTGCCAGCAGTTCTTGGTCCACAGCAGGAAAGACCTATGGCTACACCTTC. It encodes CASSSWSTAGKTYGYTF.

This clonotype was seen many times. V and J are TRBV6-5 and TRBJ2-2; D tentatively fits TRBD1 or TRBD2 (5 bases each). V shed 5 bases and J shed 8 bases, with 21 bases lying between them. CDR1 is MNHEY, CDR2 SVGAGI, per germline. The CDR3 is 16 residues long. The CDR3 nucleotides read TGTGCCAGCAGTAGAGAGCCGGGACCAGAGGCAGGGGAGCTGTTTTTT. It translates to CASSREPGPEAGELFF.